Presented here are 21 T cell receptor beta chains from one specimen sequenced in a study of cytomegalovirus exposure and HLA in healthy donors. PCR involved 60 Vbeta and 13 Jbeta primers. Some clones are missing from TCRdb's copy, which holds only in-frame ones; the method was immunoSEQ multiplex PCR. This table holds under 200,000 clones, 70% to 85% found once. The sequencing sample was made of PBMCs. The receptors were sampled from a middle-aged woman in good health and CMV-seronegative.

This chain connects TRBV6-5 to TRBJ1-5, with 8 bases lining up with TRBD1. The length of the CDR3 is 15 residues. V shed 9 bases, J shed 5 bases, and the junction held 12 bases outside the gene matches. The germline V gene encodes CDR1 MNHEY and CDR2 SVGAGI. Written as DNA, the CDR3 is TGTGCCAGTTTCCTCGATGACAGGGGCGATCAGCCCCAGCATTTT. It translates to CASFLDDRGDQPQHF.

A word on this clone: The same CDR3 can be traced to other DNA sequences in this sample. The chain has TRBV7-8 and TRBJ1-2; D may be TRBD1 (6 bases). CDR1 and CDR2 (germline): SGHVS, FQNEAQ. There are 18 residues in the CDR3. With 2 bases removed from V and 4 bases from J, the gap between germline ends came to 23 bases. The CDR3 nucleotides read TGTGCCAGCAGCTTACAGGCGGTTGGTCAGGGGAAGGCCTATGGCTACACCTTC. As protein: CASSLQAVGQGKAYGYTF. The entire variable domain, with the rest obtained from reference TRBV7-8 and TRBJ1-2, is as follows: GAGVSQSPRYKVAKRGQDVALRCDPISGHVSLFWYQQALGQGPEFLTYFQNEAQLDKSGLPSDRFFAERPEGSVSTLKIQRTQQEDSAVYLCASSLQAVGQGKAYGYTFGSGTRLTVV.

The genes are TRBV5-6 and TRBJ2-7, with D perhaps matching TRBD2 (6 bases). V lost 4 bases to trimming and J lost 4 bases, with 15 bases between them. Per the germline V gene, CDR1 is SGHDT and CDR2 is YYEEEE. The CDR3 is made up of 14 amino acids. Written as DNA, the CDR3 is TGTGCCAGCAGCGGCGGGATGGGATCATACGAGCAGTACTTC. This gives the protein CASSGGMGSYEQYF.

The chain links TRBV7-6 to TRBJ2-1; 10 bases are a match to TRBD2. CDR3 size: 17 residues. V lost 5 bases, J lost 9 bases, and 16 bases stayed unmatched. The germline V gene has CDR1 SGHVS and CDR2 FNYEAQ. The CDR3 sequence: CASSVHPSGGAPSEQFF. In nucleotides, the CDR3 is TGTGCCAGCAGCGTACACCCCAGCGGGGGGGCCCCCTCTGAGCAGTTCTTC.

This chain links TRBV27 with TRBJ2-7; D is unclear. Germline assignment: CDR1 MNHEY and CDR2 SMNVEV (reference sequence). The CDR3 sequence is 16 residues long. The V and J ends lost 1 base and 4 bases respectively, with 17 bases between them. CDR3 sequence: CASSLLDNSGRYEQYF. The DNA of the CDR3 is TGTGCCAGCAGTTTATTAGATAACTCAGGTCGGTACGAGCAGTACTTC.

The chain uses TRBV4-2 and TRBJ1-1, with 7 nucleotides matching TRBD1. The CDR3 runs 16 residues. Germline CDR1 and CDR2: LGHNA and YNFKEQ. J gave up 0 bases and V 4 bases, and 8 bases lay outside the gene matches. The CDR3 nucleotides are TGTGCCAGCAGCCCCAGGAAAGGGGGCATGAACACTGAAGCTTTCTTT. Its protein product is CASSPRKGGMNTEAFF.

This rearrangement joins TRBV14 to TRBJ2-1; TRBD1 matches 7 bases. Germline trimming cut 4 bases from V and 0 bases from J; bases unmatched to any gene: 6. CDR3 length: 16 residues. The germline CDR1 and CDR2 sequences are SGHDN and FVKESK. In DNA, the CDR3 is TGTGCCAGCAGCCCGGGACAGTCGAGCTCCTACAATGAGCAGTTCTTC. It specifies CASSPGQSSSYNEQFF.

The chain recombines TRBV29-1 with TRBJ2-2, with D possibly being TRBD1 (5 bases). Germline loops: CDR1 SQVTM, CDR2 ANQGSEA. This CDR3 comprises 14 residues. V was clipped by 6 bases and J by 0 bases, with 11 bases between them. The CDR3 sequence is CSVVGPTNTGELFF. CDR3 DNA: TGCAGCGTCGTGGGGCCAACGAACACCGGGGAGCTGTTTTTT.

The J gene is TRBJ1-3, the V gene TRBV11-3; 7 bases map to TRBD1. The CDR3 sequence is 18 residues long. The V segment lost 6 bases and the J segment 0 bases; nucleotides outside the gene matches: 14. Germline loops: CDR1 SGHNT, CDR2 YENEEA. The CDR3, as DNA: TGTGCCAGCAGTCCGAAGAGGGGACAGAAGAACTCTGGAAACACCATATATTTT. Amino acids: CASSPKRGQKNSGNTIYF. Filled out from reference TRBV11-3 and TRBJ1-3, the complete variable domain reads EAGVVQSPRYKIIEKKQPVAFWCNPISGHNTLYWYLQNLGQGPELLIRYENEEAVDDSQLPKDRFSAERLKGVDSTLKIQPAELGDSAVYLCASSPKRGQKNSGNTIYFGEGSWLTVV.

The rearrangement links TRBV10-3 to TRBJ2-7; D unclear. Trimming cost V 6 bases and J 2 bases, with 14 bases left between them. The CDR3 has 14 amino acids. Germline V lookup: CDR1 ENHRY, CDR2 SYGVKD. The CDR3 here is CAISPSLATYEQYF. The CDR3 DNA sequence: TGTGCCATCAGCCCATCATTAGCTACCTACGAGCAGTACTTC.

The CDR3 spells CASSNLDRGGNTGELFF. DNA for the CDR3: TGTGCCAGCAGCAACCTCGACAGGGGAGGTAACACCGGGGAGCTGTTTTTT. The rearrangement links TRBV21-1 to TRBJ2-2; TRBD1 is the table's D call and was not checked against the DNA. TRBV21-1 is shown as a pseudogene. The CDR3 runs 17 residues.

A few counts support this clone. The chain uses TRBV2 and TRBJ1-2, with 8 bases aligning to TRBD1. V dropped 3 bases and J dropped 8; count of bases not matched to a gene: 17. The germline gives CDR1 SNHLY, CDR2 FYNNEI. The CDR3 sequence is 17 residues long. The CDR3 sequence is CASSDVGQGARLGGYTF. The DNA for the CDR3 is TGTGCCAGCAGTGATGTTGGGCAGGGGGCGCGGTTAGGAGGCTACACCTTC.

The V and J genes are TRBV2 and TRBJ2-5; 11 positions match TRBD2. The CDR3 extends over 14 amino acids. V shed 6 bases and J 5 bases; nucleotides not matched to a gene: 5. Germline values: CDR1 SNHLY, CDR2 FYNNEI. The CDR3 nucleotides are TGTGCCAGCAGAGCGGGACTAGCGGAGGAGACCCAGTACTTC. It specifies CASRAGLAEETQYF.

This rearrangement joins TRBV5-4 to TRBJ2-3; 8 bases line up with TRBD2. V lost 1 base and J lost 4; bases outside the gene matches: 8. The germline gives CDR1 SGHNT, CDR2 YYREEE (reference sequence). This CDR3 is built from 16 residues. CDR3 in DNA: TGTGCCAGCAGCTTGATAGCTCTAGCGGGCGCAGATACGCAGTATTTT. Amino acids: CASSLIALAGADTQYF.

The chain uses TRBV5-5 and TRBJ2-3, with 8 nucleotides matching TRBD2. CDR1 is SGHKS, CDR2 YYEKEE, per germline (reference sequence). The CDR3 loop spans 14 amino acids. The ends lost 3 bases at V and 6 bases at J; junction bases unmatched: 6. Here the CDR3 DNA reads TGTGCCAGCAGCTCCGGGGGGGCGGGGGATACGCAGTATTTT. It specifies CASSSGGAGDTQYF.

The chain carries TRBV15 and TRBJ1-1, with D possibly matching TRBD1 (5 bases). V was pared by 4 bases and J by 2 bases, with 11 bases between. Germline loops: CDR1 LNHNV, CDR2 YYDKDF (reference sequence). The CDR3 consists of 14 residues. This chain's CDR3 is CATSTPTANTEAFF. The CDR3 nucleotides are TGTGCCACCAGCACTCCGACAGCAAACACTGAAGCTTTCTTT.

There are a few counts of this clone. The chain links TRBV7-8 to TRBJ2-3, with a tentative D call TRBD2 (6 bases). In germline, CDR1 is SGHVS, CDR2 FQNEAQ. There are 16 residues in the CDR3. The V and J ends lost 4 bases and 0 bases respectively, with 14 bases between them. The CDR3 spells CASSWRDFLSTDTQYF. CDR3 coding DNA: TGTGCCAGCAGCTGGCGGGACTTCTTAAGCACAGATACGCAGTATTTT.

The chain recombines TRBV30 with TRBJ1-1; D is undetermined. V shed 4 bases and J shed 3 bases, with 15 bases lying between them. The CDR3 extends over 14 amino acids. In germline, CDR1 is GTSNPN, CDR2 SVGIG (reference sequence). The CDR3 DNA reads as TGTGCCTGGAATATGGGCATCGGGGACACTGAAGCTTTCTTT. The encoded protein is CAWNMGIGDTEAFF.

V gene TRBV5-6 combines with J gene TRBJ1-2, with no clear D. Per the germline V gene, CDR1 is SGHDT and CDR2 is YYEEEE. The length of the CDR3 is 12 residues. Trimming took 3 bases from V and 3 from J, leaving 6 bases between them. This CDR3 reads CASSSQYYGYTF. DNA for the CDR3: TGTGCCAGCAGCTCTCAGTACTATGGCTACACCTTC. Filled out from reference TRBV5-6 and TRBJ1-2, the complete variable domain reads DAGVTQSPTHLIKTRGQQVTLRCSPKSGHDTVSWYQQALGQGPQFIFQYYEEEERQRGNFPDRFSGHQFPNYSSELNVNALLLGDSALYLCASSSQYYGYTFGSGTRLTVV.

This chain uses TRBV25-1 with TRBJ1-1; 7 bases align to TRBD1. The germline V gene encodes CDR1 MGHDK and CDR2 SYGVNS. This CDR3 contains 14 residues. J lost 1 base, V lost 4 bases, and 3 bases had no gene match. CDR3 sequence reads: CASSGGQTNTEAFF. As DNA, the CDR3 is TGTGCCAGCAGTGGGGGACAGACGAACACTGAAGCTTTCTTT.

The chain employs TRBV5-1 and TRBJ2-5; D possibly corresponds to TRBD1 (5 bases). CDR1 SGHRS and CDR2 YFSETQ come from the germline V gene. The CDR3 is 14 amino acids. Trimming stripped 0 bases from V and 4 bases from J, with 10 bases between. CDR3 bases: TGCGCCAGCAGCTTGGTGGGTCAGGGAGAGACCCAGTACTTC. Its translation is CASSLVGQGETQYF.